Below, 8 T cell receptor beta chains from the same sample are listed, as sequenced in a study of shared clonotypes between healthy human individuals (dated by TCRdb to the early 2020s). Libraries came from the immunoSEQ multiplex PCR assay. What TCRdb holds here is the immuneACCESS table cut down to in-frame rearrangements. Part of the clones is not present; checked against another copy, under half of the missing clones reflect an unresolved V gene, and the others are unexplained. The sample data list hundreds of thousands of clones, and 90% to 96% of these were observed just once. Roughly 0.06% of the sample comes from the top ten. Material for sequencing was naive CD4+ T cells sorted from blood. Per the publication, the cell subset or site label means: CD45RA+ positively selected. Receptor source: a woman in her twenties or thirties in good health.

This clone was seen only once. The chain has TRBV6-6 and TRBJ2-1; 8 positions agree with TRBD1. V trimming: 7 bases; J trimming: 9 bases; junction bases outside the gene matches: 14. Germline-derived CDR1 and CDR2 are MNHNY and SVGAGI (reference sequence). The CDR3 is made up of 15 amino acids. DNA of the CDR3: TGTGCCAGCAAGACCGGGACAGGCCACGCCGGTGAGCAGTTCTTC. Translating gives CASKTGTGHAGEQFF.

This clone was detected a few times. The chain is built from TRBV7-2 and TRBJ1-3; D gene ambiguous. CDR3 size: 14 residues. Germline CDR1 and CDR2: SGHTA and FQGNSA. The V end lost 5 bases, the J end lost 4 bases, and 12 bases lay between the germline ends. CDR3 region: CASSPGGAGNTIYF. DNA of the CDR3: TGTGCCAGCAGCCCGGGAGGAGCGGGAAACACCATATATTTT.

The chain couples TRBV6-1 to TRBJ2-7, with TRBD2 matching over 10 bases. The CDR3 extends over 15 amino acids. Looked up from germline, CDR1 is MNHNS and CDR2 is SASEGT. After removal of 4 bases from V and 0 bases from J, the junction contained 3 bases not matched to a gene. CDR3 bases: TGTGCCAGCAGTGTAGTAGCGGGAGGCTCCTACGAGCAGTACTTC. Translated, it gives CASSVVAGGSYEQYF.

This clone occurred once. J is TRBJ1-5 and V is TRBV2; D is unresolved. The V gene's germline CDR1 is SNHLY and CDR2 FYNNEI. Trimming removed 6 bases at V and 4 bases at J, with 16 bases between. The CDR3 has 15 amino acids. CDR3 sequence (DNA): TGTGCCAGCAGCCGCTCGTCCGCGAAGAATCAGCCCCAGCATTTT. Its translation: CASSRSSAKNQPQHF.

The V and J genes are TRBV2 and TRBJ1-1, with D hard to call. The CDR3 is 12 residues long. The V and J ends lost 9 bases and 1 base respectively, with 9 bases between them. CDR1 and CDR2 from the germline V gene are SNHLY and FYNNEI. The CDR3 is CASRAANTEAFF. Written as DNA, the CDR3 is TGTGCCAGTAGGGCGGCGAACACTGAAGCTTTCTTT.

This rearrangement joins TRBV28 to TRBJ2-3; the match to TRBD1 covers 8 bases. Losses at the gene ends were 7 bases for V and 4 bases for J; bases not matched to a gene: 10. The CDR3 spans 15 residues. Germline CDR1 MDHEN, CDR2 SYDVKM. CDR3 protein: CASTPSTGGADTQYF. The CDR3 DNA sequence: TGTGCCAGCACCCCCTCAACAGGGGGTGCAGATACGCAGTATTTT.

This chain uses TRBV29-1 with TRBJ1-1; 7 bases align to TRBD1. V lost 1 base to trimming and J lost 8 bases; unmatched junction nucleotides: 7. Germline V lookup: CDR1 SQVTM, CDR2 ANQGSEA. This CDR3 has 13 residues. CDR3 region: CSVEGRGQREAFF. The CDR3 region has the DNA TGCAGCGTTGAAGGTAGGGGACAGCGAGAAGCTTTCTTT.

The genes are TRBV7-9 and TRBJ2-2, with 7 positions matching TRBD1. The CDR3 length is 16 residues. J lost 5 bases, V lost 5 bases, and 11 bases had no gene match. Germline CDR1 reads SEHNR; CDR2 reads FQNEAQ (reference sequence). The CDR3 here is CASSPLWTGSTGELFF. CDR3 coding DNA: TGTGCCAGCAGCCCCCTCTGGACAGGCAGTACCGGGGAGCTGTTTTTT. The full variable domain, rest sourced from reference TRBV7-9 and TRBJ2-2, is DTGVSQNPRHKITKRGQNVTFRCDPISEHNRLYWYRQTLGQGPEFLTYFQNEAQLEKSRLLSDRFSAERPKGSFSTLEIQRTEQGDSAMYLCASSPLWTGSTGELFFGEGSRLTVL.